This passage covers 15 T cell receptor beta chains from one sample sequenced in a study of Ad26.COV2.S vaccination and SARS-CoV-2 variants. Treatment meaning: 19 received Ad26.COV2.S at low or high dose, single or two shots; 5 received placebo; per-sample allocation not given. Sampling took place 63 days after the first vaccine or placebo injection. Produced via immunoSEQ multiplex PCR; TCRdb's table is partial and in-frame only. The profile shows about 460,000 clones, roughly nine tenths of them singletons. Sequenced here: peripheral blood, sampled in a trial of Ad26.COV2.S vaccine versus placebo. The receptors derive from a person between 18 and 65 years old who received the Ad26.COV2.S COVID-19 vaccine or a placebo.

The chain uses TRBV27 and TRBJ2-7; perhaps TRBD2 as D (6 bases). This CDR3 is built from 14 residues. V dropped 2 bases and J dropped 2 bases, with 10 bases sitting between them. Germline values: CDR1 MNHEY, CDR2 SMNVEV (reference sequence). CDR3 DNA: TGTGCCAGCAGTTTAGGGGGGATCACCTACGAGCAGTACTTC. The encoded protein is CASSLGGITYEQYF.

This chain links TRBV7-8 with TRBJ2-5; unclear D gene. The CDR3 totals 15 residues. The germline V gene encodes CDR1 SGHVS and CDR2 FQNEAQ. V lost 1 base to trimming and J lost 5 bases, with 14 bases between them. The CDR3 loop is CASSLEVVDPETQYF. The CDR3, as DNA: TGTGCCAGCAGCTTAGAGGTTGTGGATCCGGAGACCCAGTACTTC. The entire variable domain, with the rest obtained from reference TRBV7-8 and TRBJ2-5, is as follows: GAGVSQSPRYKVAKRGQDVALRCDPISGHVSLFWYQQALGQGPEFLTYFQNEAQLDKSGLPSDRFFAERPEGSVSTLKIQRTQQEDSAVYLCASSLEVVDPETQYFGPGTRLLVL.

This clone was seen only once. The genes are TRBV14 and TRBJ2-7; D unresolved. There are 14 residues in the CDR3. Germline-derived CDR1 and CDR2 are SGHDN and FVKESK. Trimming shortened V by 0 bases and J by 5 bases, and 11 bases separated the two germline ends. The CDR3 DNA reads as TGTGCCAGCAGCCAAGATTTTCGCAGGAACGAGCAGTACTTC. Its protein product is CASSQDFRRNEQYF. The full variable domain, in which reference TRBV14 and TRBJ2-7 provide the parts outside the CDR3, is EAGVTQFPSHSVIEKGQTVTLRCDPISGHDNLYWYRRVMGKEIKFLLHFVKESKQDESGMPNNRFLAERTGGTYSTLKVQPAELEDSGVYFCASSQDFRRNEQYFGPGTRLTVT.

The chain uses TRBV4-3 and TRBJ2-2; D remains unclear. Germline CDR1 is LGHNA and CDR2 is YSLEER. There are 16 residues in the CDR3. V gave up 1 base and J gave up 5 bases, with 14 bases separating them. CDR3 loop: CASSQGRRVATGELFF. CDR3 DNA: TGCGCCAGCAGCCAAGGCCGTAGGGTCGCAACCGGGGAGCTGTTTTTT.

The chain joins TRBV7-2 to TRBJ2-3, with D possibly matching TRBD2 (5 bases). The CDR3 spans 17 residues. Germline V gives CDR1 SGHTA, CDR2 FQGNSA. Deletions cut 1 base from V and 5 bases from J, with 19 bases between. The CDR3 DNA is TGTGCCAGCAGCTTAGTCAGCTGGGGATCCCGGGGAGATACGCAGTATTTT. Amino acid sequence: CASSLVSWGSRGDTQYF.

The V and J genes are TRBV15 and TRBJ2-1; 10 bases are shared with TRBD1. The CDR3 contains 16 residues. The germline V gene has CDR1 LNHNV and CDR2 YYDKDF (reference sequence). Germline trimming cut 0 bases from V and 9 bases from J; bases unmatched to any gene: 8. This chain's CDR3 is CATSRDLGTGAREQFF. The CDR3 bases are TGTGCCACCAGCAGAGATTTAGGGACAGGGGCTCGTGAGCAGTTCTTC.

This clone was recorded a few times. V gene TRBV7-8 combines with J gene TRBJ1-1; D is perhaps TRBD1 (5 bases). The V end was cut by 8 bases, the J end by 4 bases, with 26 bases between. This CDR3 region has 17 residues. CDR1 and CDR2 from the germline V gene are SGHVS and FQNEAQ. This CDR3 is CASGPPRAGKRSTEAFF. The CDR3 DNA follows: TGTGCCAGCGGGCCCCCGCGGGCAGGGAAACGGAGCACTGAAGCTTTCTTT.

The chain's CDR3 is CASSAGTSGSYYEQYF. DNA of the CDR3: TGTGCCAGCAGCGCGGGGACTAGCGGGAGCTACTACGAGCAGTACTTC. The V call is TRBV21-1, the J call TRBJ2-7; TRBD2 was called by the table and not checked on the DNA. TRBV21-1 is listed as a pseudogene. The CDR3 runs to 16 residues.

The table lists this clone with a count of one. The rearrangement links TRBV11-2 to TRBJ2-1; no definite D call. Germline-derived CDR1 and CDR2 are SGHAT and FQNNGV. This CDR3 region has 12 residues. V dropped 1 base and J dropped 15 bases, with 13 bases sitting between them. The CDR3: CASSLAPPRPFF. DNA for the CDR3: TGTGCCAGCAGCTTAGCCCCCCCCCGTCCGTTCTTC.

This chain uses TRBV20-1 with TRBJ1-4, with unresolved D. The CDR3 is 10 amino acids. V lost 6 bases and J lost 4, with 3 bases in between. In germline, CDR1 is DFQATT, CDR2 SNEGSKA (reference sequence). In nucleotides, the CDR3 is TGCAGTGCCAATAATGAAAAACTGTTTTTT. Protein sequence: CSANNEKLFF.

The CDR3: CASSQDRQTYNEQFF. The DNA for the CDR3 is TGCGCCAGCAGCCAAGATCGACAGACCTACAATGAGCAGTTCTTC. The chain joins TRBV4-3 to TRBJ2-1; tentatively, D is TRBD1 (5 bases). The CDR3 extends over 15 amino acids. V lost 0 bases to trimming and J lost 2 bases, with 8 bases between them. The germline gives CDR1 LGHNA, CDR2 YSLEER.

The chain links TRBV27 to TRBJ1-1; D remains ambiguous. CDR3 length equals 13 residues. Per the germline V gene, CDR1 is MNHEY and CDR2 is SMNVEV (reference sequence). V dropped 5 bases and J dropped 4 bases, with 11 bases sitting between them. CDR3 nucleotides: TGTGCCAGCAGTCAATCGTGGGTCACTGAAGCTTTCTTT. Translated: CASSQSWVTEAFF.

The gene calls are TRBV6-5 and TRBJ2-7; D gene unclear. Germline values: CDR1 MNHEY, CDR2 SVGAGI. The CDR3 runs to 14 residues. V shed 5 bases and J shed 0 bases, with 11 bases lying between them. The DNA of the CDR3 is TGTGCCAGCAGTCCCCGCCAGAGCTCCTACGAGCAGTACTTC. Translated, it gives CASSPRQSSYEQYF.

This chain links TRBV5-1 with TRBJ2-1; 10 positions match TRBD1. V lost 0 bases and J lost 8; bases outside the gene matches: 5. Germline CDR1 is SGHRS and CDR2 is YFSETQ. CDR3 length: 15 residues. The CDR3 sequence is CASSLGDRGRDEQFF. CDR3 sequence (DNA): TGCGCCAGCAGCTTGGGTGACAGGGGGCGTGATGAGCAGTTCTTC.

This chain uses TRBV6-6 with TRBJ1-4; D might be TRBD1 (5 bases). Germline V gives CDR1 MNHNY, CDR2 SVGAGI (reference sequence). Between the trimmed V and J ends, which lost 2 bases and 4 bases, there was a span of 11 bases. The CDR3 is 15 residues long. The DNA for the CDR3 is TGTGCCAGCAGTTACCCAACGGGGGATAATGAAAAACTGTTTTTT. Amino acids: CASSYPTGDNEKLFF.